Below are 15 T cell receptor beta chains sequenced from a single sample in a study of blood T cell repertoires in COVID-19. Assay used: immunoSEQ multiplex PCR; TCRdb lists only in-frame clones, some missing. The table includes some 54,000 clones, 91% detected once. Input material: peripheral blood. Receptor source: a man aged 60 to 69 with acute or convalescent COVID-19.

The chain combines TRBV7-2 with TRBJ2-1, with TRBD2 identical over 9 bases. CDR3 length: 15 residues. With 5 bases clipped from V and 6 bases from J, the junction kept 8 bases outside the gene matches. The germline V gene encodes CDR1 SGHTA and CDR2 FQGNSA. The CDR3 DNA is TGTGCCAGCAGCCCAGGGACTAGCTGGGTCAATGAGCAGTTCTTC. Its protein product is CASSPGTSWVNEQFF.

This clone was seen more than once but under ten times. V usage is TRBV19 and J usage is TRBJ1-1; 7 nucleotides align to TRBD1. This CDR3 is built from 16 residues. Germline V CDR1 and CDR2: LNHDA, SQIVND (reference sequence). V was pared by 10 bases and J by 2 bases, with 16 bases of the junction left unmatched. DNA for the CDR3: TGTGCCACCCAGACAGGGACCCACTCCCCTAACACTGAAGCTTTCTTT. Protein: CATQTGTHSPNTEAFF.

J is TRBJ2-7 and V is TRBV7-2; D possibly corresponds to TRBD2 (6 bases). The CDR3 totals 15 residues. Per the germline V gene, CDR1 is SGHTA and CDR2 is FQGNSA. V was trimmed by 1 base and J by 6 bases, leaving 16 bases between them. This chain's CDR3 is CASSLGGQGGPEQYF. CDR3 nucleotides: TGTGCCAGCAGCTTAGGGGGCCAGGGAGGCCCCGAGCAGTACTTC.

V gene TRBV14 combines with J gene TRBJ2-7; D not certain. V dropped 4 bases and J dropped 3 bases, with 7 bases sitting between them. This CDR3 is built from 12 residues. Germline V gene lookup returns CDR1 SGHDN and CDR2 FVKESK. CDR3 loop: CASSRARYEQYF. In nucleotides, the CDR3 is TGTGCCAGCAGCCGGGCCCGCTACGAGCAGTACTTC.

The chain recombines TRBV7-2 with TRBJ2-2; D might be TRBD1 (5 bases). With 8 bases removed from V and 1 base from J, the gap between germline ends came to 11 bases. The CDR3 consists of 14 residues. CDR1 SGHTA and CDR2 FQGNSA come from the germline V gene. This CDR3 reads CASVWGRNTGELFF. The CDR3 coding sequence is TGTGCCAGCGTGTGGGGCAGGAACACCGGGGAGCTGTTTTTT.

This clone was seen a few times. This chain uses TRBV5-1 with TRBJ1-1, with 8 bases lining up with TRBD1. The CDR3 length is 12 residues. The V gene's germline CDR1 is SGHRS and CDR2 YFSETQ. V shed 3 bases, J shed 7 bases, and the junction held 2 bases outside the gene matches. CDR3 DNA: TGCGCCAGCAGCTGGGGGACAGGTGAAGCTTTCTTT. Translating it yields CASSWGTGEAFF.

The sample holds a few counts of this clone. This chain joins TRBV3-1 (or the pseudogene TRBV3-2) and TRBJ1-1; D might be TRBD1 (5 bases). Trimming cost V 0 bases and J 0 bases, with 17 bases left between them. Germline values: CDR1 LGHDT, CDR2 YNNKEL (reference sequence). CDR3 size: 18 residues. CDR3 residues: CASSQDTGVSTVNTEAFF. The CDR3 region has the DNA TGTGCCAGCAGCCAAGATACAGGTGTATCGACTGTGAACACTGAAGCTTTCTTT.

The rearrangement uses TRBV6-5 and TRBJ1-4; D remains ambiguous. CDR3 length: 13 residues. Germline V lookup: CDR1 MNHEY, CDR2 SVGAGI. V was pared by 7 bases and J by 7 bases, with 13 bases between. CDR3 amino acids: CASKLSSGEKLFF. The CDR3 DNA is TGTGCCAGCAAACTCTCTAGTGGTGAAAAACTGTTTTTT.

In DNA form, the CDR3 reads TGCGCCAGCAGAACTAACCAGGGAACTAATGAAAAACTGTTTTTT. The encoded protein is CASRTNQGTNEKLFF. The V gene is TRBV4-3, the J gene TRBJ1-4, with TRBD1 as a possible D gene (5 bases). V lost 6 bases, J lost 1 base, and 12 bases lay in between. CDR1 LGHNA and CDR2 YSLEER come from the germline V gene. This CDR3 is built from 15 residues.

The chain employs TRBV6-2 or TRBV6-3 and TRBJ2-1, with 14 nucleotides matching TRBD2. With 6 bases clipped from V and 9 bases from J, the junction kept 4 bases outside the gene matches. This CDR3 has 14 amino acids. Per the germline V gene, CDR1 is MNHEY and CDR2 is SVGEGT. The CDR3 nucleotides read TGTGCCAGCAGCCGCGGACTAGCGGGAGGTGAGCAGTTCTTC. Translation: CASSRGLAGGEQFF.

V usage is TRBV24-1 and J usage is TRBJ2-2, with 7 bases fitting TRBD1. Trimming cost V 9 bases and J 3 bases; bases outside gene matches: 3. Per the germline V gene, CDR1 is KGHDR and CDR2 is SFDVKD. The CDR3 consists of 13 residues. The chain's CDR3 is CATSQGDTGELFF. The CDR3 bases are TGTGCCACCTCCCAGGGGGACACCGGGGAGCTGTTTTTT.

The gene calls are TRBV6-4 and TRBJ2-7; 10 bases line up with TRBD2. Germline V gene lookup returns CDR1 MRHNA and CDR2 SNTAGT. The J segment lost 5 bases and the V segment lost 3 bases, leaving 7 bases of the junction unmatched. CDR3 size: 15 residues. CDR3 amino acids: CASSDEASGSDEQYF. Here the CDR3 DNA reads TGTGCCAGCAGTGATGAGGCTAGCGGGAGTGACGAGCAGTACTTC.

V and J are TRBV7-2 and TRBJ1-5; the D gene is possibly TRBD1 (5 bases). The CDR3 is 18 residues long. The V end lost 4 bases, the J end lost 1 base, and 20 bases lay between the germline ends. Germline V gene sequence: CDR1 SGHTA, CDR2 FQGNSA. The CDR3 loop reads CASSSQGGVRSSNQPQHF. CDR3 DNA: TGTGCCAGCAGCTCCCAGGGTGGTGTTCGTTCGAGCAATCAGCCCCAGCATTTT.

The J gene is TRBJ2-7, the V gene TRBV6-5; the D is unclear. V was trimmed by 2 bases and J by 2 bases, leaving 7 bases between them. The CDR3 loop spans 13 amino acids. Germline CDR1 reads MNHEY; CDR2 reads SVGAGI. In DNA, the CDR3 is TGTGCCAGCAGTTACGCCAGTCCCTACGAGCAGTACTTC. The encoded protein is CASSYASPYEQYF.

The gene calls are TRBV7-8 and TRBJ2-7, with D perhaps TRBD1 (6 bases). V lost 7 bases and J lost 2, with 15 bases in between. CDR1 and CDR2 from the germline V gene are SGHVS and FQNEAQ. This CDR3 is 14 amino acids long. CDR3: CASTQDSLAYEQYF. In nucleotides, the CDR3 is TGTGCCAGCACTCAGGACAGTCTGGCCTACGAGCAGTACTTC.